This is a list of T cell receptor beta chains from one sample in a study of cytomegalovirus exposure and HLA in healthy donors. Assay: immunoSEQ multiplex PCR; the TCRdb copy retains only in-frame clones and omits some. Among approximately 75,000 clones, 65% to 80% were seen once, and the ten largest hold roughly 22%. The sample was PBMCs. The receptor source for this set is a man in his forties in good health and CMV-seropositive. CDR3s include the opening cysteine and the closing phenylalanine or tryptophan. A D gene is named only where the DNA matches it firmly. Part of the rows lack a size; the others show once, few, many or a class for expanded clones.

d_call	clone_size	j_call	v_call	cdr3_aa	cdr3_nt
-	-	TRBJ1-1	TRBV7-9	CASSLGSWGGTEAFF	TGTGCCAGCAGCTTAGGTTCTTGGGGGGGAACTGAAGCTTTCTTT
-	-	TRBJ2-3	TRBV5-4	CASSLSLGGTDTQYF	TGTGCCAGCAGCCTGTCACTAGGTGGCACAGATACGCAGTATTTT
TRBD1	-	TRBJ1-6	TRBV23-1	CASSQSGQDPQALHF	TGCGCCAGCAGTCAATCGGGACAGGATCCTCAGGCCCTCCACTTT
TRBD1	-	TRBJ2-5	TRBV19	CASSIPGGRETQYF	TGTGCCAGTAGTATACCAGGGGGCAGGGAGACCCAGTACTTC
-	few	TRBJ1-6	TRBV7-2	CASSLVRGNNSPLHF	TGTGCCAGCAGCTTAGTTCGGGGGAACAATTCACCCCTCCACTTT
-	-	TRBJ1-4	TRBV6-1	CASSEVGRVREKLFF	TGTGCCAGCAGCGAAGTTGGCAGGGTGCGGGAAAAACTGTTTTTT
TRBD1	-	TRBJ2-5	TRBV7-9	CASSSSRGLKTQYF	TGTGCCAGCAGCTCTAGCAGGGGGCTGAAGACCCAGTACTTC
-	-	TRBJ2-3	TRBV7-9	CASSPLGGSTDTQYF	TGTGCCAGCAGCCCCTTGGGCGGGAGCACAGATACGCAGTATTTT
TRBD2	-	TRBJ2-2	TRBV7-2	CASSLGSSKRGGLVGELFF	TGTGCCAGCAGCTTAGGGAGTTCCAAGCGGGGGGGCCTGGTCGGGGAGCTGTTTTTT
-	few	TRBJ2-7	TRBV4-3	CASSQELGWGVAYEQYF	TGCGCCAGCAGCCAAGAACTCGGGTGGGGGGTCGCCTACGAGCAGTACTTC
-	-	TRBJ1-2	TRBV30	CAWSVLDPGGGYTF	TGTGCCTGGAGTGTACTCGACCCAGGAGGAGGCTACACCTTC